In its sample, the clone carrying this TCR beta chain was seen once. Its antigen is still unknown. The data are from a study of T cell repertoires in cytomegalovirus infection. Overall study context: Peptides in the study included HLA-C-restricted and HLA-B-restricted CMV epitopes. TCR beta signatures that were public indicated CMV infection and matching HLA type.

TCRdb reprocessed the reads with MiXCR, giving one entry per CDR3 protein. The top ten clones hold 10% to 15% of a sample with about 770,000 distinct CDR3 sequences, roughly 29% of them seen once. General observations from the study: It was HLA-C-restricted CMV-specific TCR beta clonotypes that dominated the response ex vivo.

Trimming shortened V by 0 bases and J by 6 bases, and 9 bases separated the two germline ends. CDR3 size: 14 residues. Germline V lookup: CDR1 MNHEY, CDR2 SVGEGT. The sample consisted of cultured CD8+ T cells from PBMCs, taken from culture after CMV antigen stimulation. The rearrangement uses TRBV6-2 or TRBV6-3 and TRBJ2-1, with D unclear. This TCR was sampled from a human donor in good health (CMV status not recorded). Some clones in this sample may be carry-over from other donors' samples. As DNA, the CDR3 is TGTGCCAGCAGTTACTCGACGAAGATCAATGAGCAGTTCTTC. It encodes CASSYSTKINEQFF.